The clone carrying this T cell receptor (beta chain) was observed a few times. Its antigen is as yet unknown. The entry originates in a study of blood T cells in healthy people across ages. Broader study findings: When one million T cells were used, diversity estimates were thought to be underestimates. The fall in TCR beta diversity per million T cells was roughly linear with age.

The individuals who served as donors were healthy Caucasians living in Russia, aged roughly 6 to 95. Each sample yielded at least 7 million isolated PBMCs. CDR1 and CDR2 (germline): WSHSY, SAAADI. This CDR3 is built from 15 residues. A second roughly 6 to 11 cycle PCR used barcoded and J-beta primers. One entry per CDR3 protein results from TCRdb running MiXCR on the 5' RACE reads. Here the sample spans around 990,000 distinct CDR3 sequences, roughly 24% being singletons. These same records also appear under a second study, on T cells of mothers and their children.

The clonotype comes from a girl aged 2-10 years in good health. V usage is TRBV10-2 and J usage is TRBJ2-5; D possibly corresponds to TRBD2 (6 bases). Sequencing was done on a sample of blood. The CDR3 here is CAISIPGESTETQYF. The DNA of the CDR3 is TGCGCTATCTCCATTCCGGGGGAAAGTACAGAGACCCAGTACTTC.